These 8 T cell receptor beta chains originate from one sample sequenced in a study of cytomegalovirus exposure and HLA in healthy donors. Vbeta (60) and Jbeta (13) primers were used in the PCR. TCRdb keeps only in-frame clones here, not all; method: immunoSEQ multiplex PCR. The data hold about 80,000 clones, with roughly 80% observed a single time. Sample: PBMCs. Every receptor here comes from a man in his fifties in good health and CMV-seropositive.

Turning to this clone: This CDR3 is also generated by other DNA sequences in the sample. This chain joins TRBV7-3 and TRBJ2-7; TRBD2 agrees at 9 bases. V shed 5 bases, J shed 2 bases, and the junction held 22 bases outside the gene matches. The germline gives CDR1 SGHTA, CDR2 FQGTGA. The CDR3 runs to 20 residues. For the CDR3, the DNA is TGTGCCAGCAGCGCGGGGACAGCCAGGAGAGTGCGGGAGGGGACCTACGAGCAGTACTTC. Translation gives CASSAGTARRVREGTYEQYF. The variable domain in full, completed from reference TRBV7-3 and TRBJ2-7, reads GAGVSQTPSNKVTEKGKYVELRCDPISGHTALYWYRQSLGQGPEFLIYFQGTGAADDSGLPNDRFFAVRPEGSVSTLKIQRTERGDSAVYLCASSAGTARRVREGTYEQYFGPGTRLTVT.

In nucleotides, the CDR3 is TGTGCCAGCAGCTTAGCGCCGGGGACTGGAAACACCATATATTTT. Its translation is CASSLAPGTGNTIYF. The chain has TRBV7-2 and TRBJ1-3; D is uncertain. Germline V gives CDR1 SGHTA, CDR2 FQGNSA. The CDR3 extends over 15 amino acids. The V gene lost 0 bases and the J gene lost 2 bases, with 8 bases spanning the gap.

This chain uses TRBV5-4 with TRBJ2-1, with 12 bases fitting TRBD2. Germline loops: CDR1 SGHNT, CDR2 YYREEE (reference sequence). The V segment lost 3 bases and the J segment 9 bases; nucleotides outside the gene matches: 7. CDR3 length: 15 residues. For the CDR3, the DNA is TGTGCCAGCAGCTCAACCGGGACTAGCGGGCCTGAGCAGTTCTTC. Translation: CASSSTGTSGPEQFF.

This clone was recorded only once. V usage is TRBV30 and J usage is TRBJ2-7; TRBD1 matches 7 bases. Germline values: CDR1 GTSNPN, CDR2 SVGIG (reference sequence). This CDR3 comprises 12 residues. V trimming: 5 bases; J trimming: 2 bases; junction bases outside the gene matches: 3. DNA for the CDR3: TGTGCCTGGCGGGACAGAACCTACGAGCAGTACTTC. This codes for CAWRDRTYEQYF.

V and J are TRBV6-5 and TRBJ2-7; the match to TRBD1 covers 8 bases. After removal of 0 bases from V and 2 bases from J, the junction contained 3 bases not matched to a gene. This CDR3 contains 15 residues. Germline V lookup: CDR1 MNHEY, CDR2 SVGAGI. The CDR3 region is CASSYSGQATYEQYF. CDR3 DNA sequence: TGTGCCAGCAGTTACTCGGGACAGGCAACCTACGAGCAGTACTTC.

This clone has just one count. The V gene is TRBV10-1, the J gene TRBJ2-7; possible D gene TRBD2, 5 bases. The V gene's germline CDR1 is WNHNN and CDR2 SYGVQD (reference sequence). Trimming removed 9 bases at V and 7 bases at J, with 19 bases between. The CDR3 is made up of 13 amino acids. CDR3 sequence reads: CASESSGGTEQYF. CDR3 nucleotide sequence: TGCGCCAGTGAGAGCAGTGGAGGAACTGAGCAGTACTTC.

The chain joins TRBV18 to TRBJ1-1, with a weak D call TRBD1 (5 bases). Between the trimmed V and J ends, which lost 5 bases and 0 bases, there was a span of 13 bases. The CDR3 length is 15 residues. Germline V gene data show CDR1 as KGHSH and CDR2 as LQKENI. The CDR3 DNA is TGTGCCAGCTCATTAGACAGCTCAATGAACACTGAAGCTTTCTTT. Its protein product is CASSLDSSMNTEAFF. The full variable domain, its missing parts supplied by reference TRBV18 and TRBJ1-1, is NAGVMQNPRHLVRRRGQEARLRCSPMKGHSHVYWYRQLPEEGLKFMVYLQKENIIDESGMPKERFSAEFPKEGPSILRIQQVVRGDSAAYFCASSLDSSMNTEAFFGQGTRLTVV.

The chain joins TRBV15 to TRBJ1-1; TRBD1 might be the D (6 bases). CDR3 length equals 15 residues. Germline lookup yields CDR1 LNHNV and CDR2 YYDKDF (reference sequence). The V end lost 5 bases, the J end lost 1 base, and 14 bases lay between the germline ends. DNA of the CDR3: TGTGCCACCAGCCCACAGGGACGGGGGAACACTGAAGCTTTCTTT. It encodes CATSPQGRGNTEAFF. The variable domain in full, with the rest retrieved from reference TRBV15 and TRBJ1-1, is DAMVIQNPRYQVTQFGKPVTLSCSQTLNHNVMYWYQQKSSQAPKLLFHYYDKDFNNEADTPDNFQSRRPNTSFCFLDIRSPGLGDTAMYLCATSPQGRGNTEAFFGQGTRLTVV.